These 26 T cell receptor beta chains were all obtained from the same sample, sequenced in a study of T cells in Graves' hyperthyroidism and ophthalmopathy. Amplified TCR beta CDR3 regions came from RNA transcripts. The HTBI primer set served for first-round RT-PCR of the TCR CDR3. TCRdb reprocessed the multiplex PCR reads via MiXCR and lists one record per CDR3 protein. The sample yields 550,000 to 650,000 distinct CDR3 sequences, over 11% seen once. Sequenced material: blood. Receptor source: a young woman with Graves' hyperthyroidism that later progressed to Graves' ophthalmopathy.

This clonotype occurred many times. The chain joins TRBV20-1 to TRBJ2-4, with 8 bases fitting TRBD1. Germline V CDR1 and CDR2: DFQATT, SNEGSKA (reference sequence). Trimming removed 4 bases from V and 4 bases from J; junction bases left unmatched: 3. The CDR3 has 13 amino acids. The CDR3: CSAMGQVKNIQYF. In nucleotides, the CDR3 is TGCAGTGCTATGGGACAGGTGAAAAACATTCAGTACTTC.

Only a few counts were recorded for this clonotype. The chain uses TRBV28 and TRBJ1-3, with a tentative D call TRBD1 (5 bases). The CDR3 totals 15 residues. Per germline, CDR1 MDHEN and CDR2 SYDVKM. Trimming took off 10 bases at V and 2 bases at J, with 18 bases between the two ends. The CDR3 region has the DNA TGTGCCACCTCAGGGTACAGCCTGACTGGAAACACCATATATTTT. Its protein is CATSGYSLTGNTIYF.

The J gene is TRBJ1-6, the V gene TRBV7-9; unclear D gene. From germline, CDR1 is SEHNR and CDR2 FQNEAQ (reference sequence). Trimming took off 5 bases at V and 8 bases at J, with 16 bases between the two ends. CDR3 length: 15 residues. CDR3 loop: CASSQSTERHSPLHF. For the CDR3, the DNA is TGTGCCAGCAGCCAGTCCACCGAGAGGCATTCACCCCTCCACTTT.

This clonotype was observed a few times. The chain employs TRBV30 and TRBJ2-4; 9 positions agree with TRBD2. This CDR3 is built from 16 residues. Germline V gives CDR1 GTSNPN, CDR2 SVGIG (reference sequence). Germline trimming cut 0 bases from V and 8 bases from J; bases unmatched to any gene: 11. The DNA for the CDR3 is TGTGCCTGGAGTGTACAGAGCGGGAGGTACGGGGACATTCAGTACTTC. It encodes CAWSVQSGRYGDIQYF.

This clonotype was seen ten or more times. V and J are TRBV30 and TRBJ2-1, with D possibly being TRBD1 (5 bases). In germline, CDR1 is GTSNPN, CDR2 SVGIG (reference sequence). V shed 0 bases and J shed 5 bases, with 17 bases lying between them. CDR3 size: 16 residues. The chain's CDR3 is CAWSVRGPHANNEQFF. The CDR3 DNA reads TGTGCCTGGAGTGTAAGGGGTCCTCACGCCAACAATGAGCAGTTCTTC. Based on the CDR3 plus reference TRBV30 and TRBJ2-1, the full variable domain is SQTIHQWPATLVQPVGSPLSLECTVEGTSNPNLYWYRQAAGRGLQLLFYSVGIGQISSEVPQNLSASRPQDRQFILSSKKLLLSDSGFYLCAWSVRGPHANNEQFFGPGTRLTVL.

This clonotype was counted at least ten times. The chain has TRBV20-1 and TRBJ2-3, with 14 nucleotides matching TRBD2. The V gene's germline CDR1 is DFQATT and CDR2 SNEGSKA (reference sequence). V trimming: 4 bases; J trimming: 4 bases; junction bases outside the gene matches: 7. The CDR3 runs to 16 residues. The CDR3 DNA reads TGCAGTGCTAAAGACTGGACTAGCGGGAGGCCAGATACGCAGTATTTT. Translation: CSAKDWTSGRPDTQYF.

Details on this clonotype: This could be a read error, since a much larger clone is one nucleotide away. This chain joins TRBV29-1 and TRBJ2-7; 9 bases map to TRBD2. The length of the CDR3 is 19 residues. V trimming: 6 bases; J trimming: 2 bases; junction bases outside the gene matches: 23. CDR1 is SQVTM and CDR2 is ANQGSEA in the germline V gene. The CDR3 is CSVVATSLAGVPRAYEQYF. CDR3 sequence (DNA): TGCAGCGTCGTCGCCACTTCTTTAGCGGGAGTTCCGAGGGCCTACGAGCAGTACTTC.

Points on this clonotype: Possible read error: a much larger clone is one base away. V and J are TRBV24-1 and TRBJ2-5; TRBD1 might be the D (5 bases). The germline V and J ends were trimmed by 1 base and 5 bases, with 7 bases remaining between them. This CDR3 contains 13 residues. Germline CDR1 reads KGHDR; CDR2 reads SFDVKD. The CDR3 sequence is CATSDFSGETQYF. CDR3 bases: TGTGCCACCAGTGATTTTTCAGGGGAGACCCAGTACTTC.

In the case of this clonotype: A much larger clone lies one base from this, so it may be a read error. The rearrangement links TRBV9 to TRBJ2-3, with 8 bases aligning to TRBD2. Germline V gene sequence: CDR1 SGDLS, CDR2 YYNGEE. This CDR3 spans 15 amino acids. CDR3 residues: CTSRREAGEADTQYF. The DNA of the CDR3 is TGTACCAGCAGGAGAGAAGCGGGAGAGGCAGATACGCAGTATTTT.

This chain links TRBV11-3 with TRBJ2-7, with D unresolved. The V gene lost 5 bases and the J gene lost 5 bases, with 7 bases spanning the gap. This CDR3 comprises 11 residues. Germline loops: CDR1 SGHNT, CDR2 YENEEA. The CDR3: CASSHKNEQYF. The CDR3 DNA follows: TGTGCCAGCAGCCACAAAAACGAGCAGTACTTC.

The chain joins TRBV3-1 to TRBJ2-3; D gene ambiguous. V shed 0 bases and J shed 0 bases, with 4 bases lying between them. The CDR3 loop spans 14 amino acids. Per the germline V gene, CDR1 is LGHDT and CDR2 is YNNKEL (reference sequence). The chain's CDR3 is CASSQDVSTDTQYF. DNA of the CDR3: TGTGCCAGCAGCCAAGATGTAAGCACAGATACGCAGTATTTT.

This clonotype occurred a few times. This rearrangement joins TRBV28 to TRBJ1-2; possibly TRBD1 for D (6 bases). Trimming removed 10 bases at V and 4 bases at J, with 13 bases between. Germline V lookup: CDR1 MDHEN, CDR2 SYDVKM. The length of the CDR3 is 12 residues. CDR3 region: CATGQPSYGYTF. Written as DNA, the CDR3 is TGTGCCACCGGACAGCCCTCCTATGGCTACACCTTC.

This clonotype has at least ten counts. The V gene is TRBV11-2, the J gene TRBJ2-7; 9 positions agree with TRBD1. V lost 1 base and J lost 6; bases outside the gene matches: 19. This CDR3 is 19 amino acids long. From germline, CDR1 is SGHAT and CDR2 FQNNGV. CDR3 amino acids: CASSLGGWGVAGTGTEQYF. The CDR3 nucleotides are TGTGCCAGCAGCTTAGGAGGGTGGGGCGTCGCTGGGACAGGGACCGAGCAGTACTTC. Filled out from reference TRBV11-2 and TRBJ2-7, the complete variable domain reads EAGVAQSPRYKIIEKRQSVAFWCNPISGHATLYWYQQILGQGPKLLIQFQNNGVVDDSQLPKDRFSAERLKGVDSTLKIQPAKLEDSAVYLCASSLGGWGVAGTGTEQYFGPGTRLTVT.

This clonotype has more than one count but fewer than ten. The chain uses TRBV4-1 and TRBJ2-1; D tentatively fits TRBD1 or TRBD2 (6 bases each). This CDR3 region has 16 residues. Per germline, CDR1 MGHRA and CDR2 YSYEKL. V lost 1 base to trimming and J lost 9 bases, with 19 bases between them. CDR3 nucleotides: TGCGCCAGCAGCCAAGGAGCTGGGGGGCGGTTCGTTGAGCAGTTCTTC. This sequence encodes CASSQGAGGRFVEQFF.

This clonotype was found many times. CDR3 DNA: TGTGCCAGCAGCTTAGGAGCAGCGGGAGGCGCAGATACGCAGTATTTT. Residues: CASSLGAAGGADTQYF. The chain links TRBV7-2 to TRBJ2-3; 9 nucleotides match TRBD2. V shed 1 base, J shed 4 bases, and the junction held 6 bases outside the gene matches. This CDR3 region has 16 residues. The germline CDR1 and CDR2 sequences are SGHTA and FQGNSA.

This sequence joins TRBV7-2 and TRBJ1-2; 7 positions agree with TRBD1. The V gene's germline CDR1 is SGHTA and CDR2 FQGNSA. CDR3 size: 14 residues. The trim removed 5 bases at V and 4 bases at J, leaving 7 bases unmatched. The CDR3 reads CASSETGSGYGYTF. The CDR3 region has the DNA TGTGCCAGCAGCGAGACAGGGAGTGGCTATGGCTACACCTTC.

This clonotype has a count of ten or more. J is TRBJ1-2 and V is TRBV9; possibly TRBD1 for D (6 bases). The V gene lost 3 bases and the J gene lost 3 bases, with 27 bases spanning the gap. CDR1 is SGDLS and CDR2 is YYNGEE in the germline V gene. This CDR3 comprises 19 residues. The CDR3 coding sequence is TGTGCCAGCAGCGGTAGATTGGGGGGCAGGGCCTCCGGGGACTATGGCTACACCTTC. Translation: CASSGRLGGRASGDYGYTF.

This clonotype has ten or more counts. The rearrangement joins TRBV6-5 to TRBJ1-4; unclear D gene. CDR1 MNHEY and CDR2 SVGAGI come from the germline V gene. V was clipped by 2 bases and J by 7 bases, with 5 bases between them. The CDR3 has 12 amino acids. CDR3 DNA sequence: TGTGCCAGCAGTTACATGGGTGAAAAACTGTTTTTT. Amino acids: CASSYMGEKLFF.

This clonotype was recorded a few times. A read error may explain this, as a much larger clone is one base away. This chain uses TRBV3-1 with TRBJ2-7, with D perhaps TRBD1 or TRBD2 (5 bases each). The CDR3 length is 15 residues. The germline gives CDR1 LGHDT, CDR2 YNNKEL (reference sequence). The V and J ends lost 4 bases and 1 base respectively, with 14 bases between them. CDR3 sequence reads: CASSPARGRSYEQYF. CDR3 coding DNA: TGTGCCAGCAGCCCTGCTCGGGGCAGGTCCTACGAGCAGTACTTC.

This clonotype was counted only a few times. The V gene is TRBV18, the J gene TRBJ2-2; a weak D match, TRBD2 (7 bases). Germline values: CDR1 KGHSH, CDR2 LQKENI. Trimming cost V 3 bases and J 4 bases, with 18 bases left between them. This CDR3 region has 17 residues. The CDR3 here is CASSPRGSGMFTGELFF. The CDR3 DNA reads TGTGCCAGCTCACCTAGGGGGAGCGGGATGTTCACCGGGGAGCTGTTTTTT.

This clonotype was counted many times. CDR3 region: CASSPRGQGPNEQFF. The CDR3 DNA is TGTGCCAGCAGTCCAAGAGGACAGGGTCCCAATGAGCAGTTCTTC. This chain links TRBV12-3 or TRBV12-4 with TRBJ2-1; 8 nucleotides agree with TRBD1. V was pared by 5 bases and J by 6 bases, with 9 bases of the junction left unmatched. The CDR3 sequence is 15 residues long.

There are many counts of this clonotype. J is TRBJ2-1 and V is TRBV5-1, with a tentative D call TRBD1 (6 bases). The germline gives CDR1 SGHRS, CDR2 YFSETQ. This CDR3 has 16 residues. V was clipped by 0 bases and J by 0 bases, with 10 bases between them. CDR3 nucleotide sequence: TGCGCCAGCAGCTTGGCCATGGACAGCTCCTACAATGAGCAGTTCTTC. It codes for CASSLAMDSSYNEQFF.

This clonotype was observed a handful of times. This chain connects TRBV20-1 to TRBJ1-3, with D unclear. Germline V gene lookup returns CDR1 DFQATT and CDR2 SNEGSKA (reference sequence). Trimming removed 6 bases at V and 0 bases at J, with 18 bases between. This CDR3 region has 16 residues. This CDR3 is CSAPSQPAPSGNTIYF. Written as DNA, the CDR3 is TGCAGTGCCCCCTCCCAACCCGCTCCCTCTGGAAACACCATATATTTT.

This clonotype was observed at least ten times. The chain uses TRBV3-1 and TRBJ2-7, with 8 positions matching TRBD1. The ends lost 1 base at V and 5 bases at J; junction bases unmatched: 7. CDR3 length equals 15 residues. Looked up from germline, CDR1 is LGHDT and CDR2 is YNNKEL (reference sequence). DNA of the CDR3: TGTGCCAGCAGCCAAGTGGGGACAGGTTCCCACGAGCAGTACTTC. Translating it yields CASSQVGTGSHEQYF.

This clonotype showed up just once. It may be a read error: a sequence one base away is much more abundant. V and J are TRBV13 and TRBJ1-2; D not certain. Trimming left V 1 base short and J 8 bases short, with 17 bases between. The CDR3 is 15 amino acids. Germline assignment: CDR1 PRHDT and CDR2 FYEKMQ (reference sequence). The DNA of the CDR3 is TGTGCCAGCAGCTTAGAACGGAGATATATGATGGGCTACACCTTC. Protein sequence: CASSLERRYMMGYTF.

This clonotype was recorded many times. This rearrangement joins TRBV6-1 to TRBJ1-2, with 11 bases lining up with TRBD1. Germline CDR1 reads MNHNS; CDR2 reads SASEGT. V gave up 6 bases and J gave up 4 bases; unmatched junction bases: 7. This CDR3 has 15 amino acids. The CDR3 reads CASRGQGDVGYGYTF. In DNA form, the CDR3 reads TGTGCCAGCAGGGGACAGGGGGATGTGGGCTATGGCTACACCTTC.